The clone carrying this T cell receptor (beta chain) has more than one count but fewer than ten. The antigen remains unidentified. The source of the sample is a study of T-cell reconstitution after alpha-beta-depleted transplantation in children. Study-wide findings and caveats: Alpha-beta T cells present about two months after transplant were reported to originate from several hundred expanded graft clones. T-cell counts and diversity were attributed mostly to newly produced T cells one year after transplant. Several patients had high TCRbeta diversity at day 60; it came from surviving recipient T cells and thymic progenitors.

Unique molecular identifiers were incorporated during preparation of the TCRbeta library. TCRdb re-called the PCR reads through MiXCR, storing one row per CDR3 protein. This table holds hundreds of thousands of distinct CDR3 sequences, roughly 13% found once. The CDR3 contains 14 residues. CDR1 is SNHLY and CDR2 is FYNNEI in the germline V gene. The V segment lost 6 bases and the J segment 4 bases; nucleotides outside the gene matches: 6. The rearrangement uses TRBV2 and TRBJ2-3; the match to TRBD1 covers 8 bases. The receptor's source is a girl aged 2-10 years with congenital amegakaryocytic thrombocytopenia, due to receive a stem cell transplant. The sample was PBMCs, taken before TCRalphabeta/CD19-depleted stem cell transplant. CDR3 sequence: CASRAGTGADTQYF. The DNA of the CDR3 is TGTGCCAGCAGGGCCGGGACAGGAGCAGATACGCAGTATTTT.